Listed below are T cell receptor beta chains from one sample, sequenced in a study of CD8 T cells in ankylosing spondylitis. MiXCR, run by TCRdb on the 5' RACE reads, gives a single entry per CDR3 protein. This repertoire shows 750,000 to 850,000 distinct CDR3 sequences, about an eighth found once; its top ten account for 0.51%. Sequencing was carried out using blood, either unsorted or a sorted T cell fraction (not recorded which). The receptors originated from a male donor with ankylosing spondylitis. CDR3s include the opening cysteine and the closing phenylalanine or tryptophan.

TRBV12-3/TRBV12-4	TRBJ2-3	CASSFIVGGVTQYF
TRBV12-3/TRBV12-4	TRBJ2-3	CASGFTVTQYF
TRBV29-1	TRBJ2-7	CSGRAPGRYEQYF
TRBV29-1	TRBJ1-6	CSVGQGWDSPLHF
TRBV6-1	TRBJ1-2	CASTSGGQLYGYTF
TRBV10-3	TRBJ2-3	CAIRPATTSTDTQYF
TRBV7-2	TRBJ2-7	CASSLRHRVGEQYF
TRBV7-9	TRBJ1-2	CASRSSPVSYGYTF
TRBV11-3	TRBJ2-4	CASSPHIAKNIQYF
TRBV20-1	TRBJ1-1	CSANRGGSTEAFF
TRBV29-1	TRBJ1-2	CSVAPRIGESYGYTF
TRBV12-3/TRBV12-4	TRBJ2-5	CASSLAVGGQETQYF
TRBV2	TRBJ1-4	CASSDTGDNEKLFF
TRBV5-6	TRBJ1-2	CASSFGTGRAGYGYTF
TRBV4-3	TRBJ2-3	CASSQDIGEDTQYF
TRBV20-1	TRBJ1-1	CSSGGPGTEAFF
TRBV5-4	TRBJ2-3	CASSIRGSEDTQYF
TRBV4-3	TRBJ2-2	CASSQDPTGGWELFF
TRBV19	TRBJ2-3	CASSISGGTTDTQYF
TRBV7-2	TRBJ2-7	CASSFPGQNYEQYF
TRBV24-1	TRBJ2-2	CATSPPNTGELFF
TRBV3-1	TRBJ2-2	CASSPSDRGAGELFF
TRBV9	TRBJ2-1	CASSRVPGNEQFF
TRBV4-2	TRBJ2-3	CASSQGVAGGTDTQYF
TRBV29-1	TRBJ2-1	CSVEGGLGPNPYEQFF
TRBV7-9	TRBJ2-3	CASSSGLPGTDTQYF
TRBV12-3/TRBV12-4	TRBJ1-2	CASSPQGDNYGYTF
TRBV20-1	TRBJ2-1	CSARGTGWVKMDEQFF
TRBV6-2/TRBV6-3	TRBJ1-1	CASSYSTVGTANTEAFF
TRBV6-2/TRBV6-3	TRBJ2-7	CASSRSGISYEQYF
TRBV11-1	TRBJ1-5	CASSKRDRGPPSAEPQHF
TRBV5-4	TRBJ2-5	CASSFSTTSKGQETQYF
TRBV13	TRBJ2-5	CASSLGLAGLRETQYF
TRBV4-3	TRBJ2-1	CASSQGHTYNEQFF
TRBV7-7	TRBJ2-5	CASSSSGSRVETQYF
TRBV20-1	TRBJ1-5	CSARGWRYGGPQHF
TRBV20-1	TRBJ2-7	CSAREGTGISYEQYF
TRBV14	TRBJ2-7	CASSQSSSRRGIPYEQYF
TRBV7-2	TRBJ1-2	CASSTRTGPNYGYTF
TRBV20-1	TRBJ2-1	CSARNRNEQFF
TRBV7-6	TRBJ2-1	CASSLAGGGLSNEQFF
TRBV6-1	TRBJ2-5	CASSPDWTGETQYF
TRBV7-3	TRBJ2-4	CASSTGGSNIQYF
TRBV29-1	TRBJ1-4	CSVLLRDRGLSTNEKLFF
TRBV20-1	TRBJ2-7	CSAIALIAGAPYEQYF
TRBV4-1	TRBJ2-2	CASSQPGRNTGELFF
TRBV20-1	TRBJ2-3	CSAGTWGTQYF
TRBV5-1	TRBJ2-1	CASSLAGGTHEQFF
TRBV4-1	TRBJ1-1	CASSQGSRRRGEAFF
TRBV28	TRBJ2-2	CASTPLGRAVGELFF
TRBV6-2/TRBV6-3	TRBJ2-7	CASSLRGSRSYF
TRBV28	TRBJ2-5	CASSLASGGGYQETQYF
TRBV5-6	TRBJ1-1	CASSFTLTGDTEAFF
TRBV7-3	TRBJ2-3	CASSLMGRVLSGTDTQYF
TRBV5-1	TRBJ2-5	CASSLVASQGETQYF
TRBV12-3/TRBV12-4	TRBJ2-1	CASRYYNEQFF
TRBV29-1	TRBJ1-3	CSVEVFSGNTIYF